The T cell receptor (beta chain) under discussion was sequenced for a study of cytomegalovirus exposure and HLA in healthy donors. The count of this clone is one. Germline V gives CDR1 SGHDN, CDR2 FVKESK. The CDR3 has 11 residues. Trimming cost V 6 bases and J 14 bases, with 14 bases left between them. The PCR employed 60 Vbeta primers together with 13 Jbeta primers. The protocol was immunoSEQ multiplex PCR, while the TCRdb copy is restricted to in-frame clones and leaves out a portion. Here the sample spans roughly 170,000 clones, about four fifths being singletons. Sample: PBMCs. The chain is built from TRBV14 and TRBJ1-3; D possibly corresponds to TRBD1 (5 bases). The sequence was obtained from a male donor in good health and CMV-seronegative. CDR3 protein: CASRAFDRVYF. DNA for the CDR3: TGTGCCAGCAGAGCCTTTGACAGAGTATATTTT. The complete variable domain, with remaining parts taken from reference TRBV14 and TRBJ1-3, reads EAGVTQFPSHSVIEKGQTVTLRCDPISGHDNLYWYRRVMGKEIKFLLHFVKESKQDESGMPNNRFLAERTGGTYSTLKVQPAELEDSGVYFCASRAFDRVYFGEGSWLTVV.